This T cell receptor beta chain was identified during a study of blood T cell repertoires in COVID-19. About the study: Collection of acute and convalescent COVID-19 samples took place in the United States, Italy and Spain. The analysed material was cDNA or gDNA that came from T cells, B-cell-depleted T cells, or PBMCs.

Original processing methods: Amplifying reference gene primers gave estimates of nucleated cell counts. Produced via immunoSEQ multiplex PCR; TCRdb's table is partial and in-frame only. V and J calls and clone size come straight from that table; D and trimming were deduced from the DNA. The sample has roughly 250,000 clones; 80% to 85% are singletons. The Seattle site enrolled patients during active infection and followed them longitudinally. Germline loops: CDR1 MNHEY, CDR2 SMNVEV (reference sequence). Trimming removed 2 bases from V and 2 bases from J; junction bases left unmatched: 5. The length of the CDR3 is 16 residues.

This sequence joins TRBV27 and TRBJ2-3; TRBD2 aligns across 9 bases. Sample: peripheral blood. The receptor was derived from a person aged 65-85 years with COVID-19, enrolled during active disease. The CDR3 bases are TGTGCCAGCAGTTTAATGGCGGGAGGGCCCACAGATACGCAGTATTTT. Its translation is CASSLMAGGPTDTQYF.